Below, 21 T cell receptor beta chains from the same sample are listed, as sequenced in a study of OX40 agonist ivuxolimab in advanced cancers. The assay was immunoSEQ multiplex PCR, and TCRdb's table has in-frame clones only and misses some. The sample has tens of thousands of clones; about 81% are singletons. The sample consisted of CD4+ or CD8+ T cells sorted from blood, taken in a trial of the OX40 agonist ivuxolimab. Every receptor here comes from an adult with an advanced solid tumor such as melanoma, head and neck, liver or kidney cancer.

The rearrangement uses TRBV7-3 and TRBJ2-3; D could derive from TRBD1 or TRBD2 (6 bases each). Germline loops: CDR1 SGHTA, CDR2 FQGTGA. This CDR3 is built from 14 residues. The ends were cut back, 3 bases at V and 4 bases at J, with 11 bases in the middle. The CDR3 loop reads CASSFNGGADTQYF. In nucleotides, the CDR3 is TGTGCCAGCAGCTTCAACGGGGGCGCAGATACGCAGTATTTT. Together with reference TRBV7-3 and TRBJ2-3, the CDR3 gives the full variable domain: GAGVSQTPSNKVTEKGKYVELRCDPISGHTALYWYRQSLGQGPEFLIYFQGTGAADDSGLPNDRFFAVRPEGSVSTLKIQRTERGDSAVYLCASSFNGGADTQYFGPGTRLTVL.

The CDR3 bases are TGTGCCAGCAGTTACTCGAATGATAATGAAAAACTGTTTTTT. Translation gives CASSYSNDNEKLFF. J is TRBJ1-4 and V is TRBV6-6; D gene unclear. V was cut by 0 bases and J by 4 bases, with 6 bases left in between. The CDR3 loop spans 14 amino acids. Looked up from germline, CDR1 is MNHNY and CDR2 is SVGAGI (reference sequence).

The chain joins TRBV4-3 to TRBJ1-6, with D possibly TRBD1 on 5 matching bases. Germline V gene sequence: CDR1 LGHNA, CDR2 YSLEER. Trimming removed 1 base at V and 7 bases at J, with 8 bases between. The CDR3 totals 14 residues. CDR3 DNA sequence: TGCGCCAGCAGCCAAGCCCAGGGCAATTCACCCCTCCACTTT. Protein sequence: CASSQAQGNSPLHF.

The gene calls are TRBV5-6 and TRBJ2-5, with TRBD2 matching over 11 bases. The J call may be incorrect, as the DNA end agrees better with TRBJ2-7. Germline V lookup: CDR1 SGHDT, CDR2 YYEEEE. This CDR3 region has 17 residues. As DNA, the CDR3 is TGTGCCAGCAGCTTCCGAACTAGCGGGAGCTTTGGCTACGAGCAGTACTTC. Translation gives CASSFRTSGSFGYEQYF.

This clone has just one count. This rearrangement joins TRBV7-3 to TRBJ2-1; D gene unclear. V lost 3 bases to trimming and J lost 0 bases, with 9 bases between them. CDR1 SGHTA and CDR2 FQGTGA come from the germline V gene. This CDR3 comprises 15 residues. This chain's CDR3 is CASSLSRSSYNEQFF. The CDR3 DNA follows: TGTGCCAGCAGCTTGAGCAGGAGCTCCTACAATGAGCAGTTCTTC.

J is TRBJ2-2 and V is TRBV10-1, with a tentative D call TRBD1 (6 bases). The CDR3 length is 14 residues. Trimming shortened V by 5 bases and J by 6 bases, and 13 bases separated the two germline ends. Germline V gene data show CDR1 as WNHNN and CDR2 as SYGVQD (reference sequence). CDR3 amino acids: CASSLQGPAGELFF. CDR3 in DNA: TGCGCCAGCAGTTTACAGGGACCCGCCGGGGAGCTGTTTTTT.

CDR3 coding DNA: TGCGCCAGCAGCCAATGGGCTAGCGGCTACGAGCAGTACTTC. The encoded protein is CASSQWASGYEQYF. V gene TRBV4-3 combines with J gene TRBJ2-7; 7 nucleotides line up with TRBD2. V gave up 2 bases and J gave up 3 bases; unmatched junction bases: 4. The CDR3 extends over 14 amino acids. CDR1 is LGHNA and CDR2 is YSLEER in the germline V gene.

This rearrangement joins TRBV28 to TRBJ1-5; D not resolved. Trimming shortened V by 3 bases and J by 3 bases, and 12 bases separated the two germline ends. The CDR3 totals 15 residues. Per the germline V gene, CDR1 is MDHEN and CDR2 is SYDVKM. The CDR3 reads CASSLYRLHNQPQHF. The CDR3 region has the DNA TGTGCCAGCAGTTTGTACAGACTACACAATCAGCCCCAGCATTTT.

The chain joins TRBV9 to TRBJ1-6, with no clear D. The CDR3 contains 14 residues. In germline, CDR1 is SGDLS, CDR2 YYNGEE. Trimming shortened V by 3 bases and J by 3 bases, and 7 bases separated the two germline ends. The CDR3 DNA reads TGTGCCAGCAGCGCTCAAATCTATAATTCACCCCTCCACTTT. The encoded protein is CASSAQIYNSPLHF.

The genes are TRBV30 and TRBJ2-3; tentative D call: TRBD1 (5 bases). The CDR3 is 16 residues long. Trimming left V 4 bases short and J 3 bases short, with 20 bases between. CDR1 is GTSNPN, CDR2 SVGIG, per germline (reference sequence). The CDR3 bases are TGTGCCTGGACCCTCGCCCGACAGACAGCAACAGATACGCAGTATTTT. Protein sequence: CAWTLARQTATDTQYF.

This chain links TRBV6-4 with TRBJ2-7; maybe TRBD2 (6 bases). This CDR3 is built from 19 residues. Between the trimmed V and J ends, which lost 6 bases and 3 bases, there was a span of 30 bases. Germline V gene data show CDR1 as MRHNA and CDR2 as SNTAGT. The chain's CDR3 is CASRPLPPTLPAGNYEQYF. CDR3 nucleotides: TGTGCCAGCAGACCCTTGCCTCCCACTCTCCCTGCGGGAAACTACGAGCAGTACTTC.

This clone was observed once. CDR3 residues: CASSLGASGGGRNGYTF. The CDR3 region has the DNA TGTGCCAGCAGCCTTGGTGCTAGCGGGGGCGGGAGAAATGGCTACACCTTC. The gene calls are TRBV5-5 and TRBJ1-2, with D perhaps TRBD1 (6 bases). Per germline, CDR1 SGHKS and CDR2 YYEKEE (reference sequence). The CDR3 is made up of 17 amino acids. V lost 4 bases and J lost 6, with 25 bases in between.

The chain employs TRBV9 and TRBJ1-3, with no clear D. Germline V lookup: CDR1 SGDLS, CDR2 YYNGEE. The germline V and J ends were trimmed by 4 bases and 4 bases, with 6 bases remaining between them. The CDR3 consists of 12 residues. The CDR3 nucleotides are TGTGCCAGCAGCCCACAGGGAAACACCATATATTTT. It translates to CASSPQGNTIYF.

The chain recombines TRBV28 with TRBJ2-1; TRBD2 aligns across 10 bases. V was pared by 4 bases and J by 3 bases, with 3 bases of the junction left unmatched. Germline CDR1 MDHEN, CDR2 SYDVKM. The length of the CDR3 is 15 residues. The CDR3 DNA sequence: TGTGCCAGCAGTTGGGCTAGCGGGGGCTACAATGAGCAGTTCTTC. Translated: CASSWASGGYNEQFF.

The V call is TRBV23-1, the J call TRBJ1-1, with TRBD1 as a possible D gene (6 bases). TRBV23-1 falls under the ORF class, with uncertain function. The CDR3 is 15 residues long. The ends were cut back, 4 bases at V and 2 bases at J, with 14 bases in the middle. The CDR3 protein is CASSLWGRRNTEAFF. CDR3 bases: TGCGCCAGCAGTCTTTGGGGGCGGCGTAACACTGAAGCTTTCTTT.

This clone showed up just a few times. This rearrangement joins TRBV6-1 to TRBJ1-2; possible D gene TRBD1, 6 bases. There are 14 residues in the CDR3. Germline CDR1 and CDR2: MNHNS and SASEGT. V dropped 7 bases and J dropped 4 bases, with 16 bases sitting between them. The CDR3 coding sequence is TGTGCCAGCAAAGAGTCAGGGGAAGGCTATGGCTACACCTTC. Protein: CASKESGEGYGYTF.

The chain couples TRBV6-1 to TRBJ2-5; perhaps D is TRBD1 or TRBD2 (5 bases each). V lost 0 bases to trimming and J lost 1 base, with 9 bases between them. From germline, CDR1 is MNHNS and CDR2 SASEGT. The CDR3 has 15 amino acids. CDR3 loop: CASSEARGSQETQYF. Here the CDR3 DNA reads TGTGCCAGCAGTGAAGCGAGGGGATCCCAAGAGACCCAGTACTTC.

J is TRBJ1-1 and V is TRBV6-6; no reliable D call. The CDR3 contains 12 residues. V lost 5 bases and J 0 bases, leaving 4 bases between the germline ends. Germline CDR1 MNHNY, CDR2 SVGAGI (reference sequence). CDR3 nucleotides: TGTGCCAGCAGTGATATGAACACTGAAGCTTTCTTT. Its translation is CASSDMNTEAFF.

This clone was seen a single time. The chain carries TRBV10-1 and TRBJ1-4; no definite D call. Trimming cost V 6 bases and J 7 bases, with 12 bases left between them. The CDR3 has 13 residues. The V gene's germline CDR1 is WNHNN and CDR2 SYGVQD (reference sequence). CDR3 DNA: TGCGCCAGCAGACAGTGGGCTCGTGAAAAACTGTTTTTT. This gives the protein CASRQWAREKLFF.

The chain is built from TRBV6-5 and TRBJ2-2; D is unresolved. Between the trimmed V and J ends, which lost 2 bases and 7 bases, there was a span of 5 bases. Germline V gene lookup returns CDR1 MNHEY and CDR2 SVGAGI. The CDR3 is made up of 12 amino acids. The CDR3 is CASSYLSGELFF. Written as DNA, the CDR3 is TGTGCCAGCAGTTACCTTAGCGGGGAGCTGTTTTTT.

The CDR3 DNA sequence: TGTGCCAGCAAGGTCACAGGGAGCTCCTACGAGCAGTACTTC. The encoded protein is CASKVTGSSYEQYF. The chain couples TRBV7-3 to TRBJ2-7, with D possibly matching TRBD1 (6 bases). Germline-derived CDR1 and CDR2 are SGHTA and FQGTGA. The CDR3 loop spans 14 amino acids. Trimming took off 7 bases at V and 0 bases at J, with 13 bases between the two ends.